This T cell receptor beta chain was observed in a study of molecular identifiers for immune sequencing clone quantification. Study-level findings and limits: Jurkat TCR RNA spiked in from one cell reportedly remained identifiable amid around 1 million naive cells.

Sorting selected naive CD8 T cells with a CD8+CD4-CCR7+CD45RA+ phenotype. V was trimmed by 1 base and J by 11 bases, leaving 17 bases between them. Germline values: CDR1 SGHTA, CDR2 FQGNSA. CDR3 length: 14 amino acids. This clonotype was seen repeatedly, ten times or more. Its antigen is not identified. In TCRdb, the PCR reads were re-called with MiXCR into one record per CDR3 protein. The table shows 490,000 or so distinct CDR3 sequences, with around 23% occurring only once. Sequenced: naive CD8+ T cells from blood, with Jurkat cell RNA spiked in. The subset: FACS-sorted CD8+CD4-CCR7+CD45RA+ naive T cells. The TCR originated in a human donor in good health. Some libraries in this study had Jurkat cell RNA spiked in. This chain joins TRBV7-2 and TRBJ1-1; no definite D call. In DNA, the CDR3 is TGTGCCAGCAGCTTAGATGGAACCGGGGTGGGGGCTTTCTTT. Translation gives CASSLDGTGVGAFF.